This T cell receptor beta chain was captured by sequencing in a study of shared clonotypes between healthy human individuals. Study-level findings and limits: Though the depth was large, rarefaction showed that sorted-subset sequencing was incomplete. The sharing of 5% to 6.5% of naive CD4 clonotypes was seen across a handful of donors.

Data came from immunoSEQ multiplex PCR; TCRdb stores just in-frame clones and leaves some out. The data hold 660,000 or so clones, with about 96% observed a single time. CD8 cells regarded as naive lacked CD45RO, were positively chosen for CCR7, and omitted terminally differentiated effector memory CD45RA+ cells. There were no recent acute infections or vaccinations among the donors, who were healthy HIV-negative adults. As concerns this clone: Antigen specificity is unknown.

Sequences were obtained from naive CD8+ T cells sorted from blood. This TCR came from a woman in her twenties or thirties in good health.

CDR3 coding DNA: TGTGCCAGCAGTGATTGGGCAGGGCACAATGAGCAGTTCTTC. This gives the protein CASSDWAGHNEQFF. The chain couples TRBV25-1 to TRBJ2-1, with D perhaps TRBD1 (5 bases). This CDR3 spans 14 amino acids. Looked up from germline, CDR1 is MGHDK and CDR2 is SYGVNS. V was shortened by 3 bases and J by 5 bases, with 11 bases between the two germline ends. Full variable domain (missing parts from reference TRBV25-1 and TRBJ2-1): EADIYQTPRYLVIGTGKKITLECSQTMGHDKMYWYQQDPGMELHLIHYSYGVNSTEKGDLSSESTVSRIRTEHFPLTLESARPSHTSQYLCASSDWAGHNEQFFGPGTRLTVL.